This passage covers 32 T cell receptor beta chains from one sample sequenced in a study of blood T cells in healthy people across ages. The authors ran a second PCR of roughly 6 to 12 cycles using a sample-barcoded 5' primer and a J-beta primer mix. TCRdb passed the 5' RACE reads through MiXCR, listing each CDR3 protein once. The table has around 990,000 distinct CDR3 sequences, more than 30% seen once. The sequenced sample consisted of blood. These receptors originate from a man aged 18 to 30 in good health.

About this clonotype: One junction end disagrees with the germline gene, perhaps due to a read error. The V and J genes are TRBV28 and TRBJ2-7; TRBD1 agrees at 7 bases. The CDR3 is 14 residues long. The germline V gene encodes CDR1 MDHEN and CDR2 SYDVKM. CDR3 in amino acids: CASSSGQLPYEQYF. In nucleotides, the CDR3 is TGCGCCAGCAGCTCGGGACAGTTACCCTACGAGCAGTACTTC.

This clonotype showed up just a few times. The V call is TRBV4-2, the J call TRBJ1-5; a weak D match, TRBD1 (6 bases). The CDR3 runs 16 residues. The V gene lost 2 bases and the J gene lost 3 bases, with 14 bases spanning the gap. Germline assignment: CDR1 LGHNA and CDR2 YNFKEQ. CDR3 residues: CASSQFKTGINQPQHF. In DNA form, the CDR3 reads TGTGCCAGCAGCCAATTTAAAACAGGGATCAATCAGCCCCAGCATTTT.

The CDR3 sequence: CASSPSEGSATEAFF. CDR3 nucleotides: TGTGCCAGCAGTCCAAGTGAAGGGTCGGCGACTGAAGCTTTCTTT. The J gene is TRBJ1-1, the V gene TRBV27; D gene ambiguous. Germline CDR1 MNHEY, CDR2 SMNVEV (reference sequence). Deletions cut 5 bases from V and 5 bases from J, with 18 bases between. There are 15 residues in the CDR3.

The CDR3 nucleotides read TGTGCCAGCAGTTTGCAGGGTTTCGGCAATGAGCAGTACTTC. Translating it yields CASSLQGFGNEQYF. The chain employs TRBV12-3 or TRBV12-4 and TRBJ2-1, with D perhaps matching TRBD1 (5 bases). The assigned J gene may be wrong: the sequence end matches TRBJ2-7 better. The length of the CDR3 is 14 residues.

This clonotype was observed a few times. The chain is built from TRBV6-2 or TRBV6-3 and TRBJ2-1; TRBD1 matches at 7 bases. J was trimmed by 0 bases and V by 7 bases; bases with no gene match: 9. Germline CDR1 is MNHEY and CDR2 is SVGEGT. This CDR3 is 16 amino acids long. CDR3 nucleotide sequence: TGTGCCAGCACCCAGAAGGGGGCAAACTCCTACAATGAGCAGTTCTTC. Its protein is CASTQKGANSYNEQFF.

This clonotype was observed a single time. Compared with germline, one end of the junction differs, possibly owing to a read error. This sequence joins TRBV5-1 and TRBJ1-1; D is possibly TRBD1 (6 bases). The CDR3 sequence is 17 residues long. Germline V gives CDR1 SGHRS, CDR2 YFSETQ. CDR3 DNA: TGCGCCGGCAGCTTGACCCGCTCGGACAGTCTATACACTGAAGCTTTCTTT. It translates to CAGSLTRSDSLYTEAFF.

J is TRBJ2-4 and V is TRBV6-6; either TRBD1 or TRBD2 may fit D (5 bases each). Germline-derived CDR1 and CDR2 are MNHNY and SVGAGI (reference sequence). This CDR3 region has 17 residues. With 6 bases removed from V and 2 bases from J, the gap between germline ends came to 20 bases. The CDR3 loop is CASRPEGKRETKNIQYF. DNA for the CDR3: TGTGCCAGCAGACCCGAGGGGAAGAGGGAAACCAAAAACATTCAGTACTTC.

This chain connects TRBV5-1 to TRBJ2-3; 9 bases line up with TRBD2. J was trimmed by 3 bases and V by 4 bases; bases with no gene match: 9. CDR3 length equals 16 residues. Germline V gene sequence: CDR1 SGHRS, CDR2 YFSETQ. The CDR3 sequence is CASSLDVAGETDTQYF. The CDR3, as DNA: TGCGCCAGCAGCCTAGATGTAGCGGGGGAGACAGATACGCAGTATTTT.

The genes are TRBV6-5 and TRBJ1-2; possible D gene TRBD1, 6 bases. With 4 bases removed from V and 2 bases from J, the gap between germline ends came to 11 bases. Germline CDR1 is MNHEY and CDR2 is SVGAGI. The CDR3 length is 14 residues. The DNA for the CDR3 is TGTGCCAGCAGTTTTACAGGGAAAAACTATGGCTACACCTTC. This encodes CASSFTGKNYGYTF.

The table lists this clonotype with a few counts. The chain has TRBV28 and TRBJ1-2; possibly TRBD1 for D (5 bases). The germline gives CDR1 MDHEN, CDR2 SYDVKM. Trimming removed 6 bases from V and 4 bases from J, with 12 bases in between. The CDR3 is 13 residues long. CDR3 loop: CASRDTRTYGYTF. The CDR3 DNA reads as TGTGCCAGCAGGGACACTCGTACCTATGGCTACACCTTC.

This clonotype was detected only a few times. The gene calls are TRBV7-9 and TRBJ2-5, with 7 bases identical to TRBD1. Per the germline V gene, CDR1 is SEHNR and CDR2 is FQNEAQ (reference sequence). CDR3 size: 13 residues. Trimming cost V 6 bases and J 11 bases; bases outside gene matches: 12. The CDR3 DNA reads TGTGCCAGCAGTTCGACAGGGTACAATGAGCAGTACTTC. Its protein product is CASSSTGYNEQYF. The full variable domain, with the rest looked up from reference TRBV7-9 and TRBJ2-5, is DTGVSQNPRHKITKRGQNVTFRCDPISEHNRLYWYRQTLGQGPEFLTYFQNEAQLEKSRLLSDRFSAERPKGSFSTLEIQRTEQGDSAMYLCASSSTGYNEQYFGPGTRLLVL.

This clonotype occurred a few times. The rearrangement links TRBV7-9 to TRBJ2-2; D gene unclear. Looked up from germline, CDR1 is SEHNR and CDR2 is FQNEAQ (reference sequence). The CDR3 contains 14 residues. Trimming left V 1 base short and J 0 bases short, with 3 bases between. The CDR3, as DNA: TGTGCCAGCAGCTTAGTCCCGAACACCGGGGAGCTGTTTTTT. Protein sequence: CASSLVPNTGELFF.

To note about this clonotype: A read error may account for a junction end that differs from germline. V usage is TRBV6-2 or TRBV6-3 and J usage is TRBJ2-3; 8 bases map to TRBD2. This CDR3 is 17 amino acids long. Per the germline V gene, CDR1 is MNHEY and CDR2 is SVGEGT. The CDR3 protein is CASSYSISGAAEDAQYF. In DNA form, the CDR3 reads TGTGCCAGCAGTTACTCAATTAGCGGGGCCGCGGAAGATGCGCAGTATTTT.

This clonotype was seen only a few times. DNA of the CDR3: TGCGCCAGCAGTGCAACGGCACCAAATGAAAAACTGTTTTTT. Its translation is CASSATAPNEKLFF. The chain couples TRBV10-2 to TRBJ1-4, with D unresolved. In germline, CDR1 is WSHSY, CDR2 SAAADI. Trimming pared 4 bases from V and 5 bases from J, leaving 11 bases between. The CDR3 length is 14 residues.

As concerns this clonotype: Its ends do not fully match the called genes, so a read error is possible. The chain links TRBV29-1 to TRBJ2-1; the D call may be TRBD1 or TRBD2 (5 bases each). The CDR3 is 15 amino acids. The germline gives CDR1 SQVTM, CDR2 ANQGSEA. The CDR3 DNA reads TGCAACGTTGAAGATCGAAGGGGCGAGGGCAATGAGCAGTTCTTC. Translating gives CNVEDRRGEGNEQFF.

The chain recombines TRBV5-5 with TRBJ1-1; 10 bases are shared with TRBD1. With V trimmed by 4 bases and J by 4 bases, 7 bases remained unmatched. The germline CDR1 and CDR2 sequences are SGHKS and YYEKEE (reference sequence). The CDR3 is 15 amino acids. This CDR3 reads CASSKGTGATTEAFF. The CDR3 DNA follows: TGTGCCAGCAGCAAGGGGACAGGGGCTACCACTGAAGCTTTCTTT.

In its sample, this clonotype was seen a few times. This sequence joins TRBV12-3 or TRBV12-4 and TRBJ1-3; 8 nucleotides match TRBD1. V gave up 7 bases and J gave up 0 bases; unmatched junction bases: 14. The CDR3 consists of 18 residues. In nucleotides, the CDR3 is TGTGCCAGCACTCCTGACAGGGGTCGTCTCCTCTCTGGAAACACCATATATTTT. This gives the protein CASTPDRGRLLSGNTIYF.

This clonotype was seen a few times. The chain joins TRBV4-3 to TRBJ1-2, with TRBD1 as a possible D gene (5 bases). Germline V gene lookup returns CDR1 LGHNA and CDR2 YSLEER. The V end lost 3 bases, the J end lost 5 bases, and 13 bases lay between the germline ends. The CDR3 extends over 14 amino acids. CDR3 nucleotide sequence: TGCGCCAGCAGCCAGAGGGGCAGGGTTTATGGCTACACCTTC. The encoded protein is CASSQRGRVYGYTF.

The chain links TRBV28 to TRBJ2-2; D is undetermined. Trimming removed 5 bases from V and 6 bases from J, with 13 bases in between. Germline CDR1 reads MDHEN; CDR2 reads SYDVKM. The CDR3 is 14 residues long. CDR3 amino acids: CASSDIKLSGELFF. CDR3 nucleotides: TGTGCCAGCAGTGATATAAAGTTGTCCGGGGAGCTGTTTTTT.

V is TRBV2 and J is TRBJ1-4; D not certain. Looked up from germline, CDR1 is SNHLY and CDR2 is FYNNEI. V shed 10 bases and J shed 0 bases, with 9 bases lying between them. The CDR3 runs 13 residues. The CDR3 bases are TGTGCCATTACAGTAGCAACTAATGAAAAACTGTTTTTT. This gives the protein CAITVATNEKLFF.

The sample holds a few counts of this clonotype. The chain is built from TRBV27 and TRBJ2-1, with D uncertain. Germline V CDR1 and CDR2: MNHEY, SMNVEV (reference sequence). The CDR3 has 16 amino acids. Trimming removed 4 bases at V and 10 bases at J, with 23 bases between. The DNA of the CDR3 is TGTGCCAGCAGTTCCGTTTCGGCCCTTGGGGAAACCGAGCAGTTCTTC. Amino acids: CASSSVSALGETEQFF.

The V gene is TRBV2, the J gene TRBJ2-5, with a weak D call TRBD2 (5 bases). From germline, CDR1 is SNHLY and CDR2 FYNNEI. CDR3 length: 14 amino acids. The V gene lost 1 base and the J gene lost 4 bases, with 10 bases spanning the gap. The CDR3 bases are TGTGCCAGCAGTGAAGAACTAGTGGGAGAGACCCAGTACTTC. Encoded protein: CASSEELVGETQYF.

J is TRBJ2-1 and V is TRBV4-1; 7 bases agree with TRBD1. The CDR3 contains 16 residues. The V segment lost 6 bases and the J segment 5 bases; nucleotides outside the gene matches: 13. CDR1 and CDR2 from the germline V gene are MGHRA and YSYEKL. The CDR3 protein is CASSPRQGRLHNEQFF. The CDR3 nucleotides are TGCGCCAGCAGTCCTCGACAGGGAAGACTCCACAATGAGCAGTTCTTC.

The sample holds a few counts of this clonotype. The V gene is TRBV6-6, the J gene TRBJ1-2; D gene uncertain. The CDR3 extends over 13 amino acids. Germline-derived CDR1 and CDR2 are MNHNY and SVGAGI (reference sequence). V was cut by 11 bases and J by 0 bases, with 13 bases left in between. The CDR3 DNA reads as TGTGCCTCAACCCAGATTACTAACTATGGCTACACCTTC. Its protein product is CASTQITNYGYTF.

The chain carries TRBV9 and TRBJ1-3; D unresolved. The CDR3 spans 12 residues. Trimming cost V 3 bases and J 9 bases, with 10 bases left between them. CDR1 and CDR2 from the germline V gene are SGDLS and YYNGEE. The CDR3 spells CASSENPRTIYF. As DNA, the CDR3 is TGTGCCAGCAGCGAGAATCCCCGCACCATATATTTT.

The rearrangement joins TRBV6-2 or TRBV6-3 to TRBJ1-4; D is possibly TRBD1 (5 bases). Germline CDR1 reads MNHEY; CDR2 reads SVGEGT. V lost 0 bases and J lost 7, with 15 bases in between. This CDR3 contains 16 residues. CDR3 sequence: CASSYSRGTGSEKLFF. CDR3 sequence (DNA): TGTGCCAGCAGTTACTCGAGGGGCACGGGGAGTGAAAAACTGTTTTTT.

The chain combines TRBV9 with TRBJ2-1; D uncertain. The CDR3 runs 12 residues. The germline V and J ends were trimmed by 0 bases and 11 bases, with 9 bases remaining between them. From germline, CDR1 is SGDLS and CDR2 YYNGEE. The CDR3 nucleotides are TGTGCCAGCAGCGTAGATTTTGGACAGCAGTTCTTC. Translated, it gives CASSVDFGQQFF.

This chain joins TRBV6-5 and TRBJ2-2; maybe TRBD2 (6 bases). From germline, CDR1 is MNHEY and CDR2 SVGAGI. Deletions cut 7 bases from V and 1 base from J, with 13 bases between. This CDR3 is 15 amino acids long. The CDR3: CASNGGLLNTGELFF. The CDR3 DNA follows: TGTGCCAGCAATGGGGGACTGTTGAACACCGGGGAGCTGTTTTTT.

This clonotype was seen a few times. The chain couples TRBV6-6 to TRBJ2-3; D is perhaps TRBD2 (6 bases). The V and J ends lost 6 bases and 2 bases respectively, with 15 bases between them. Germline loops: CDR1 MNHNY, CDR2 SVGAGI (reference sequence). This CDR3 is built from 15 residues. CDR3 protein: CASSRLAEPTDTQYF. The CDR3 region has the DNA TGTGCCAGCAGCCGCTTAGCGGAGCCCACAGATACGCAGTATTTT.

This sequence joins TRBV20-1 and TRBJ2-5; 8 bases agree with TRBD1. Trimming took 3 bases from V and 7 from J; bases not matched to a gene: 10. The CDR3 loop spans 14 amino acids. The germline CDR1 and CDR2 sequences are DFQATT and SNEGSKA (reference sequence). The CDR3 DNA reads TGCAGTGCTAGGGGGACAGGCTCCTCATGGACCCAGTACTTC. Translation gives CSARGTGSSWTQYF.

Here the CDR3 DNA reads TGCGCCAGCAGCCAAGAGAGGGAGAGTACGCAGTATTTT. It translates to CASSQERESTQYF. This chain connects TRBV4-3 to TRBJ2-3; tentatively, D is TRBD2 (5 bases). CDR1 is LGHNA, CDR2 YSLEER, per germline. The CDR3 spans 13 residues. Between the trimmed V and J ends, which lost 0 bases and 8 bases, there was a span of 9 bases.

The CDR3 DNA follows: TGCGCCAGCAGCTTGGCGCGAGGGGCCGCAGATACGCAGTATTTT. This gives the protein CASSLARGAADTQYF. The V call is TRBV5-1, the J call TRBJ2-3, with D possibly being TRBD1 or TRBD2 (5 bases each). With 0 bases removed from V and 4 bases from J, the gap between germline ends came to 12 bases. Germline lookup yields CDR1 SGHRS and CDR2 YFSETQ. This CDR3 comprises 15 residues. The variable domain in full, completed from reference TRBV5-1 and TRBJ2-3, reads KAGVTQTPRYLIKTRGQQVTLSCSPISGHRSVSWYQQTPGQGLQFLFEYFSETQRNKGNFPGRFSGRQFSNSRSEMNVSTLELGDSALYLCASSLARGAADTQYFGPGTRLTVL.